This T cell receptor beta chain was sequenced in a study of T cell responses to AZD1222 COVID-19 vaccine. Overall study: Combined were second doses at about 4 or about 12 weeks.

Trimming removed 2 bases from V and 5 bases from J; junction bases left unmatched: 6. This CDR3 spans 15 amino acids. Germline CDR1 is SGHTA and CDR2 is FQGNSA. For this clone: Its antigen is unknown.

Findings and limits, study-wide: Only five to seven individuals given AZD1222 were seropositive at baseline. Vaccine-associated CD4 TCRs ranged over spike, dominating at 160-218 and 743-854. Repertoire sampling happened only post peak T cell response.

Generated by immunoSEQ multiplex PCR, the TCRdb table keeps only in-frame clones and is missing some. This sample yields 90,000 to 120,000 clones, of which over 90% are seen a single time; 4% to 5.5% belongs to the top ten. The V gene is TRBV7-2, the J gene TRBJ2-1; TRBD1 agrees at 7 bases. Sequencing was performed on peripheral blood, taken on day 0 of AZD1222 vaccination. The source is an adult in good health. CDR3 sequence reads: CASSLWGQPNNEQFF. CDR3 nucleotides: TGTGCCAGCAGCTTATGGGGACAGCCCAACAATGAGCAGTTCTTC.